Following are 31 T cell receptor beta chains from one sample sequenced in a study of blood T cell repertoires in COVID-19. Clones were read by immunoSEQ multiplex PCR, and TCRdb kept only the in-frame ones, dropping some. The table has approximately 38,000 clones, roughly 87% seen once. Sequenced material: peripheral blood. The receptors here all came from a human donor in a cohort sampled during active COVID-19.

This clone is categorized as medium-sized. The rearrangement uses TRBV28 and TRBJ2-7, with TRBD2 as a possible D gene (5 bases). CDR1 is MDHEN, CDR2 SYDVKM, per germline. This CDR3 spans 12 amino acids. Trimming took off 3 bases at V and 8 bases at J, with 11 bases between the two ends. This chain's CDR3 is CASSLLRGKQYF. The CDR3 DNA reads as TGTGCCAGCAGTTTGCTACGAGGGAAGCAGTACTTC.

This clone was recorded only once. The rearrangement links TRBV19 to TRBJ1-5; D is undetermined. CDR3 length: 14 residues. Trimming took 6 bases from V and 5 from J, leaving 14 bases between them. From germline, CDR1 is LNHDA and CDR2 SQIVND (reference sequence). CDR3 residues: CASRTEGYYQPQHF. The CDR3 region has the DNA TGTGCCAGTAGAACCGAGGGTTATTATCAGCCCCAGCATTTT.

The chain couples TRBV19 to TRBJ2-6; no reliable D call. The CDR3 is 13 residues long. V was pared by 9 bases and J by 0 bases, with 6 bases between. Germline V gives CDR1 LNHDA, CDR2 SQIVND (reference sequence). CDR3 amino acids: CASRSSGANVLTF. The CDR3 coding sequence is TGTGCCAGCCGTAGCTCTGGGGCCAACGTCCTGACTTTC.

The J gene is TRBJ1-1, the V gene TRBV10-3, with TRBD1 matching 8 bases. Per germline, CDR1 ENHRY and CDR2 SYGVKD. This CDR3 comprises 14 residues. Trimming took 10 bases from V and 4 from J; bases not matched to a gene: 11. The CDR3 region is CASTGQGTRTEAFF. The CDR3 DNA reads TGTGCCAGCACCGGACAGGGCACTCGCACTGAAGCTTTCTTT.

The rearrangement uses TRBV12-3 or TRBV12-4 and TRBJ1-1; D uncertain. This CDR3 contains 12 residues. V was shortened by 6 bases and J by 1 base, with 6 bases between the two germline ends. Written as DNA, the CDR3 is TGTGCCAGCAGACCACAGAACACTGAAGCTTTCTTT. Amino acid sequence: CASRPQNTEAFF.

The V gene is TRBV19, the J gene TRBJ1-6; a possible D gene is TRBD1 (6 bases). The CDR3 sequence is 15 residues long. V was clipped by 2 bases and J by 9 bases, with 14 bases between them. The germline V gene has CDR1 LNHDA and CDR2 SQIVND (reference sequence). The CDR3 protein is CASSISWTAGSPLHF. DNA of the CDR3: TGTGCCAGTAGTATATCTTGGACAGCCGGTTCACCCCTCCACTTT.

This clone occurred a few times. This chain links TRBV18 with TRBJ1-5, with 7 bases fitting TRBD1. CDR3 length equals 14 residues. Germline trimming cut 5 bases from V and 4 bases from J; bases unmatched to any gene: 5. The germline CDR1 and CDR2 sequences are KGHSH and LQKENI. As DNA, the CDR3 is TGTGCCAGCTCAGACCGGGACAGAAATCAGCCCCAGCATTTT. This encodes CASSDRDRNQPQHF.

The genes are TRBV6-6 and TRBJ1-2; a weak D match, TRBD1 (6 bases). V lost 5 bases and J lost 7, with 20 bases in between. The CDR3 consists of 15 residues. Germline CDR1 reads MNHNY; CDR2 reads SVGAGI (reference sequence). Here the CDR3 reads CASSTQQGMESGYTF. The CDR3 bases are TGTGCCAGCAGTACGCAGCAGGGGATGGAGTCTGGCTACACCTTC.

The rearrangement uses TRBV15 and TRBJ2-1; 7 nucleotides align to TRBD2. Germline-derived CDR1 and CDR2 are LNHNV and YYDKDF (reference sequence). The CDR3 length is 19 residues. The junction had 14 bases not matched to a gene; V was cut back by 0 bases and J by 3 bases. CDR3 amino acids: CATSRDQAWGTSVYNEQFF. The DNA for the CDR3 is TGTGCCACCAGCAGAGATCAGGCGTGGGGAACTAGCGTCTACAATGAGCAGTTCTTC.

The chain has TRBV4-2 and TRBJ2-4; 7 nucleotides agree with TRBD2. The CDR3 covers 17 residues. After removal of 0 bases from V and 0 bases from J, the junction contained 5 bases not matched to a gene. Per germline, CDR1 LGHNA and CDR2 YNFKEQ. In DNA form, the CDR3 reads TGTGCCAGCAGCCAAGAAATCGGGAGGTTAGCCAAAAACATTCAGTACTTC. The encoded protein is CASSQEIGRLAKNIQYF.

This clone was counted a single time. The DNA for the CDR3 is TGTGCCAGCACGGGACAGGGGGCTAATTCACCCCTCCACTTT. It yields the protein CASTGQGANSPLHF. This chain joins TRBV28 and TRBJ1-6; TRBD1 agrees at 12 bases. Germline V gene sequence: CDR1 MDHEN, CDR2 SYDVKM. This CDR3 region has 14 residues. With V trimmed by 7 bases and J by 6 bases, 1 base remained unmatched.

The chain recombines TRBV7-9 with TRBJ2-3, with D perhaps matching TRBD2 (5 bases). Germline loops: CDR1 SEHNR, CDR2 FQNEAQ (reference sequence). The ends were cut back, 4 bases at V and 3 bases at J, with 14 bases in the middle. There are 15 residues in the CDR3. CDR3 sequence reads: CASSSKRMGTDTQYF. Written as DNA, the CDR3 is TGTGCCAGCAGCTCAAAGCGGATGGGGACAGATACGCAGTATTTT.

CDR3 DNA sequence: TGTGCCAGCAGTCCCGACCCCGGACTAGCGGGAGTCTACAATGAGCAGTTCTTC. As protein: CASSPDPGLAGVYNEQFF. This chain links TRBV27 with TRBJ2-1; 13 bases are shared with TRBD2. V lost 5 bases to trimming and J lost 3 bases; unmatched junction nucleotides: 10. The CDR3 has 18 amino acids. Germline V gene lookup returns CDR1 MNHEY and CDR2 SMNVEV (reference sequence).

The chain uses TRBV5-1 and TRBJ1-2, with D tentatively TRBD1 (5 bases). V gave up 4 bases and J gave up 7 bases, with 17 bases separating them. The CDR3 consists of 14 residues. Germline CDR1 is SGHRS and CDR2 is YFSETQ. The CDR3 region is CASSPRQSSFGYTF. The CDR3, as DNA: TGCGCCAGCAGCCCTAGACAGTCCTCTTTTGGCTACACCTTC.

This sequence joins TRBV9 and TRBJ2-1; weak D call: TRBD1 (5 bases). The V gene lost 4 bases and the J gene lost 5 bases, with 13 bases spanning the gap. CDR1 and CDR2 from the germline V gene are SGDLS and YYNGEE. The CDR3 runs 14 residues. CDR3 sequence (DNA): TGTGCCAGCAGCCCGCAAGACAGCCACAATGAGCAGTTCTTC. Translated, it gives CASSPQDSHNEQFF.

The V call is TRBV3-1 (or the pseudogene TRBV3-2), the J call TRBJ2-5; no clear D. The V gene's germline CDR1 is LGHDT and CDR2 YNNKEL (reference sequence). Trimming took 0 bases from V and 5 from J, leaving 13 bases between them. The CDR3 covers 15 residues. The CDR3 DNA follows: TGTGCCAGCAGCCAAGAAAGCTGGGCCCGGGAGACCCAGTACTTC. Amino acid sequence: CASSQESWARETQYF.

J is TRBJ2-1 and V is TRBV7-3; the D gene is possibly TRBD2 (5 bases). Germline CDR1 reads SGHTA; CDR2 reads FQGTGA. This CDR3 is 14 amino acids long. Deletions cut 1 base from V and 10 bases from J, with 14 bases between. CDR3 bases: TGTGCCAGCAGCTTAAGCGGCGGGCTGCGGGAGCAGTTCTTC. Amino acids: CASSLSGGLREQFF. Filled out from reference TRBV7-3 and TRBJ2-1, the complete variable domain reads GAGVSQTPSNKVTEKGKYVELRCDPISGHTALYWYRQSLGQGPEFLIYFQGTGAADDSGLPNDRFFAVRPEGSVSTLKIQRTERGDSAVYLCASSLSGGLREQFFGPGTRLTVL.

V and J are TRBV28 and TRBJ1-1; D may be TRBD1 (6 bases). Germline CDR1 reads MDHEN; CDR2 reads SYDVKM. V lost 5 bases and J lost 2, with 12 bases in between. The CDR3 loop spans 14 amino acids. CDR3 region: CASSKQGLNTEAFF. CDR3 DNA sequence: TGTGCCAGCAGTAAACAGGGCCTAAACACTGAAGCTTTCTTT. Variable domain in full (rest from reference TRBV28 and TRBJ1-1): DVKVTQSSRYLVKRTGEKVFLECVQDMDHENMFWYRQDPGLGLRLIYFSYDVKMKEKGDIPEGYSVSREKKERFSLILESASTNQTSMYLCASSKQGLNTEAFFGQGTRLTVV.

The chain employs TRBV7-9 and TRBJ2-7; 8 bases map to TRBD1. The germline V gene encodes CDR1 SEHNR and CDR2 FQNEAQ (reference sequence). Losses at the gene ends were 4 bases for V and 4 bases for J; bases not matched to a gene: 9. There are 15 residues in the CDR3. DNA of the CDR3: TGTGCCAGCAGCTCGAGCAGGGGGCGCCTTTACGAGCAGTACTTC. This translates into CASSSSRGRLYEQYF.

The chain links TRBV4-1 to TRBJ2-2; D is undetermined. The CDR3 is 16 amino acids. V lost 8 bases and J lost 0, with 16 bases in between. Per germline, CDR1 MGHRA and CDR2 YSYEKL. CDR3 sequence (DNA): TGCGCCAGCTCCAGCCGTCCACAGCCGAACACCGGGGAGCTGTTTTTT. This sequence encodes CASSSRPQPNTGELFF.

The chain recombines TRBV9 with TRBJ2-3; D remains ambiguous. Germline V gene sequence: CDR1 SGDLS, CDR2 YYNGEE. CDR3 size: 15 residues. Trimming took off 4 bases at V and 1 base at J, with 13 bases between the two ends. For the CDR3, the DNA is TGTGCCAGCAGCCCGACGAGGCGGCGCACAGATACGCAGTATTTT. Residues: CASSPTRRRTDTQYF.

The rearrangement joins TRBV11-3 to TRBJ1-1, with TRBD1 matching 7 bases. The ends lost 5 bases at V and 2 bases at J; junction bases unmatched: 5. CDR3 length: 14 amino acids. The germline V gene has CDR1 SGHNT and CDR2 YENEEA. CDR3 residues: CASSLDRINTEAFF. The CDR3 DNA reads TGTGCCAGCAGCCTGGACAGGATCAACACTGAAGCTTTCTTT.

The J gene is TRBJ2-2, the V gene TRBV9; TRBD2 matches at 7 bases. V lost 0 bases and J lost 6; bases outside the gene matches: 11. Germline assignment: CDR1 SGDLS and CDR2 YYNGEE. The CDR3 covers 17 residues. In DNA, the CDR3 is TGTGCCAGCAGCGTAGTAGGCGGGAGAGGAGTTGCCGGGGAGCTGTTTTTT. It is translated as CASSVVGGRGVAGELFF.

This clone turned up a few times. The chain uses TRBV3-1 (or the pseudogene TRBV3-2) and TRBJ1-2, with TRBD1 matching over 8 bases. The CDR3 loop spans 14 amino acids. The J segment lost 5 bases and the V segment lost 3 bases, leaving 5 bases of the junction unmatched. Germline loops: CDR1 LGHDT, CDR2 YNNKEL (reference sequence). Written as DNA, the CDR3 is TGTGCCAGCAGCCACGCGGACAGGGTTTATGGCTACACCTTC. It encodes CASSHADRVYGYTF.

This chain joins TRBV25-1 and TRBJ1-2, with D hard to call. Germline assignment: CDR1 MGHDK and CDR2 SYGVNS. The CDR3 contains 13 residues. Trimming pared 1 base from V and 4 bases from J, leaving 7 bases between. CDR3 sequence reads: CASSESVLYGYTF. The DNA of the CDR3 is TGTGCCAGCAGTGAATCTGTTCTCTATGGCTACACCTTC.

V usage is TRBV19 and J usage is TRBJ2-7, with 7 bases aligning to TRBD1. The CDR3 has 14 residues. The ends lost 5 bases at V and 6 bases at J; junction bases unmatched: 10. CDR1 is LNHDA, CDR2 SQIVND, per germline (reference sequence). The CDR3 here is CASSSPTGKFEQYF. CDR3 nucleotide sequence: TGTGCCAGTAGTTCTCCGACAGGGAAATTCGAGCAGTACTTC.

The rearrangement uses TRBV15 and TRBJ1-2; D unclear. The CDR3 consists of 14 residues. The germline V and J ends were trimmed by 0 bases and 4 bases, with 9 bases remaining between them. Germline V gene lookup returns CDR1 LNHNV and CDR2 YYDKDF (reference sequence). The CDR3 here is CATSRDPTSYGYTF. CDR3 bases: TGTGCCACCAGCAGAGATCCAACCAGCTATGGCTACACCTTC.

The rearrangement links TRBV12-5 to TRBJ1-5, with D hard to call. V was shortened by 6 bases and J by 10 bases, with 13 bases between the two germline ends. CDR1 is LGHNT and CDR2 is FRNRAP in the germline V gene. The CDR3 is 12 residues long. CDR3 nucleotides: TGTGCTAGTGGGAGGGATGTGGGACCCCAGCATTTT. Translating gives CASGRDVGPQHF.

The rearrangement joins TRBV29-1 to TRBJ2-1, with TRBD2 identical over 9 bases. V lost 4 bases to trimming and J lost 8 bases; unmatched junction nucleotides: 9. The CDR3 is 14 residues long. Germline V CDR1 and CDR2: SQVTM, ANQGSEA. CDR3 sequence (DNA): TGCAGCGTTGGGTGGTCTAGCGGGGTTCATGAGCAGTTCTTC. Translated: CSVGWSSGVHEQFF.

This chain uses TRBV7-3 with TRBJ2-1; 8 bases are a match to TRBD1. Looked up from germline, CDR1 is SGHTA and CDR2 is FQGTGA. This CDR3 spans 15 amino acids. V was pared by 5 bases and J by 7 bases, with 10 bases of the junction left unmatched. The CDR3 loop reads CASSLRDRSFNEQFF. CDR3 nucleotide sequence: TGTGCCAGCAGCCTCCGGGACAGGTCATTTAATGAGCAGTTCTTC.

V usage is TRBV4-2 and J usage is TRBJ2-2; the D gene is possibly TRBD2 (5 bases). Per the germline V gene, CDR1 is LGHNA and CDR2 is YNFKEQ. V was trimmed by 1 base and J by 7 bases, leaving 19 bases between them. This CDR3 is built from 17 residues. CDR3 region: CASSQGEWERRIGELFF. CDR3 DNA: TGTGCCAGCAGCCAAGGTGAATGGGAGAGGCGGATCGGGGAGCTGTTTTTT.